Below are 28 T cell receptor beta chains sequenced from a single sample in a study of CD8 T cells in Susac syndrome. Reverse transcription of roughly 0.5 to 1 ug RNA was carried out with random hexamers. MiXCR was run by TCRdb on the immunoSEQ multiplex PCR reads, yielding one entry per CDR3 protein. Here the sample spans about 200,000 distinct CDR3 sequences, 85% to 95% being singletons. Sequenced material: CD4+ T cells from PBMCs. The receptors were sampled from a human donor in good health.

The chain is built from TRBV5-1 and TRBJ2-5; D is unclear. V was trimmed by 7 bases and J by 4 bases, leaving 17 bases between them. This CDR3 has 14 amino acids. CDR1 is SGHRS, CDR2 YFSETQ, per germline. DNA for the CDR3: TGCGCCAGCTCCCTGGATATTCAAAGAGAGACCCAGTACTTC. As protein: CASSLDIQRETQYF.

The gene calls are TRBV12-3 or TRBV12-4 and TRBJ2-2, with D possibly being TRBD1 (6 bases). The CDR3 is made up of 16 amino acids. Trimming left V 7 bases short and J 0 bases short, with 15 bases between. The CDR3 protein is CASTGQFFANTGELFF. CDR3 DNA: TGTGCCAGCACCGGACAGTTCTTCGCGAACACCGGGGAGCTGTTTTTT.

This chain connects TRBV20-1 to TRBJ2-7, with D hard to call. The CDR3 is 14 amino acids. V lost 1 base and J lost 6, with 16 bases in between. CDR1 and CDR2 (germline): DFQATT, SNEGSKA (reference sequence). As DNA, the CDR3 is TGCAGTGCTAGAGGTGGCCAATCCTGGGGCGAGCAGTACGTC. Residues: CSARGGQSWGEQYV.

The chain joins TRBV11-2 to TRBJ1-6; D might be TRBD1 (5 bases). Trimming took 3 bases from V and 5 from J, leaving 8 bases between them. The CDR3 runs to 14 residues. Germline CDR1 and CDR2: SGHAT and FQNNGV. DNA for the CDR3: TGTGCCAGCAGCTTCTCAGGGAATAATTCACCCCTCCACTTT. Amino acid sequence: CASSFSGNNSPLHF.

The rearrangement uses TRBV19 and TRBJ2-5; D not resolved. The V gene's germline CDR1 is LNHDA and CDR2 SQIVND (reference sequence). The germline V and J ends were trimmed by 2 bases and 4 bases, with 5 bases remaining between them. This CDR3 region has 12 residues. CDR3 region: CASSISGETQYF. CDR3 nucleotide sequence: TGTGCCAGTAGTATAAGTGGAGAGACCCAGTACTTC.

The J gene is TRBJ2-3, the V gene TRBV20-1; D is undetermined. The CDR3 sequence is 13 residues long. V lost 0 bases, J lost 10 bases, and 14 bases lay in between. CDR1 is DFQATT, CDR2 SNEGSKA, per germline (reference sequence). DNA of the CDR3: TGCAGTGCTAGAGATATCAGCAGCAGTCCGCAGTATTTT. Amino acids: CSARDISSSPQYF.

In DNA form, the CDR3 reads TGTGCCAGCAGTAGGACGGGACAGGCGACCTACGAGCAGTACGTC. The encoded protein is CASSRTGQATYEQYV. V usage is TRBV6-6 and J usage is TRBJ2-7, with 8 bases aligning to TRBD1. The CDR3 length is 15 residues. V dropped 5 bases and J dropped 2; count of bases not matched to a gene: 8. Germline V gene lookup returns CDR1 MNHNY and CDR2 SVGAGI (reference sequence).

The V and J genes are TRBV3-1 and TRBJ1-1; D gene unclear. Germline CDR1 reads LGHDT; CDR2 reads YNNKEL (reference sequence). CDR3 length: 13 amino acids. The V end was cut by 0 bases, the J end by 3 bases, with 5 bases between. CDR3 in amino acids: CASSQEADTEAFF. The CDR3 bases are TGTGCCAGCAGCCAAGAGGCAGACACTGAAGCTTTCTTT.

The chain has TRBV3-1 and TRBJ2-3; D is uncertain. Trimming shortened V by 1 base and J by 4 bases, and 39 bases separated the two germline ends. Germline V gene data show CDR1 as LGHDT and CDR2 as YNNKEL (reference sequence). The CDR3 is 24 amino acids. The CDR3 spells CASSQGKGMSAPRVNNPTSDTQYF. The CDR3 bases are TGTGCCAGCAGCCAAGGGAAAGGGATGTCCGCACCCCGAGTGAACAACCCTACGTCAGATACGCAGTATTTT.

The chain links TRBV7-2 to TRBJ1-5; D remains ambiguous. Trimming stripped 5 bases from V and 4 bases from J, with 15 bases between. The CDR3 consists of 15 residues. CDR1 and CDR2 (germline): SGHTA, FQGNSA. The CDR3 here is CASSPQMLGNQPQHF. The CDR3 DNA follows: TGTGCCAGCAGCCCACAGATGCTAGGGAATCAGCCCCAGCATTTT.

V usage is TRBV27 and J usage is TRBJ2-2; 10 bases map to TRBD2. Trimming removed 6 bases from V and 6 bases from J; junction bases left unmatched: 7. Germline-derived CDR1 and CDR2 are MNHEY and SMNVEV (reference sequence). The CDR3 runs 15 residues. DNA of the CDR3: TGTGCCAGCAGGAGCGGGAGGGCCGTTGCCGGGGAGCTGTTTTTT. Protein sequence: CASRSGRAVAGELFF.

This clonotype was counted once. The rearrangement uses TRBV12-3 or TRBV12-4 and TRBJ1-2, with unresolved D. With 5 bases removed from V and 8 bases from J, the gap between germline ends came to 18 bases. CDR3 size: 14 residues. The CDR3: CASSQIPAVEGYTF. CDR3 nucleotide sequence: TGTGCCAGCAGTCAAATCCCCGCTGTGGAAGGCTACACCTTC.

In this sample, this clonotype turned up once. The genes are TRBV20-1 and TRBJ2-1; possibly TRBD2 for D (5 bases). Germline V gene sequence: CDR1 DFQATT, CDR2 SNEGSKA (reference sequence). The CDR3 sequence is 15 residues long. Trimming stripped 6 bases from V and 0 bases from J, with 15 bases between. The CDR3 DNA is TGCAGTGCCCTAGAGAGAGCGGACTCCTACAATGAGCAGTTCTTC. It codes for CSALERADSYNEQFF.

The J gene is TRBJ2-5, the V gene TRBV5-4, with 11 bases lining up with TRBD1. Losses at the gene ends were 4 bases for V and 4 bases for J; bases not matched to a gene: 9. The CDR3 runs 16 residues. CDR1 SGHNT and CDR2 YYREEE come from the germline V gene (reference sequence). CDR3 nucleotide sequence: TGTGCCAGCAGCCGCGGACAGGGGGCGCTCGGAGAGACCCAGTACTTC. Amino acids: CASSRGQGALGETQYF.

The rearrangement links TRBV4-1 to TRBJ1-2; D remains unclear. CDR3 length: 15 residues. The germline V gene has CDR1 MGHRA and CDR2 YSYEKL. V was trimmed by 1 base and J by 4 bases, leaving 13 bases between them. The CDR3 region is CASSQVETQTYGYTF. The CDR3 DNA reads TGCGCCAGCAGCCAAGTGGAAACACAGACCTATGGCTACACCTTC.

V is TRBV29-1 and J is TRBJ2-3; D unresolved. This CDR3 has 14 residues. Germline V gene data show CDR1 as SQVTM and CDR2 as ANQGSEA. With 8 bases removed from V and 1 base from J, the gap between germline ends came to 16 bases. This CDR3 reads CSTDPEVGTDTQYF. CDR3 coding DNA: TGCAGCACCGACCCCGAGGTTGGCACAGATACGCAGTATTTT.

This sequence joins TRBV20-1 and TRBJ2-7; D call uncertain. The CDR3 loop spans 12 amino acids. Germline V gene lookup returns CDR1 DFQATT and CDR2 SNEGSKA (reference sequence). V gave up 3 bases and J gave up 2 bases, with 8 bases separating them. CDR3 sequence: CSARVAAYEQYF. The CDR3 nucleotides are TGCAGTGCTAGGGTCGCCGCCTACGAGCAGTACTTC.

The genes are TRBV12-3 or TRBV12-4 and TRBJ1-2; no reliable D call. This CDR3 spans 11 amino acids. V was shortened by 2 bases and J by 4 bases, with 2 bases between the two germline ends. The CDR3 DNA is TGTGCCAGCAGTTTATCCTATGGCTACACCTTC. Its translation is CASSLSYGYTF.

This chain links TRBV20-1 with TRBJ2-1, with 11 nucleotides matching TRBD2. The CDR3 is made up of 15 amino acids. The V and J ends lost 1 base and 5 bases, in that order; junction bases with no gene match: 4. Germline V gives CDR1 DFQATT, CDR2 SNEGSKA (reference sequence). The CDR3 DNA reads as TGCAGTGCTAGAGGACTAGCGGGAAGCGACAATGAGCAGTTCTTC. Protein: CSARGLAGSDNEQFF.

The V call is TRBV10-3, the J call TRBJ1-2, with 9 bases identical to TRBD1. Germline loops: CDR1 ENHRY, CDR2 SYGVKD. The CDR3 extends over 13 amino acids. V lost 6 bases to trimming and J lost 8 bases; unmatched junction nucleotides: 7. DNA for the CDR3: TGTGCCATCAGGAGGACAGGGGTGGGAGGCTACACCTTC. Its protein product is CAIRRTGVGGYTF.

J is TRBJ1-5 and V is TRBV2; D is unclear. CDR3 length equals 16 residues. CDR1 is SNHLY, CDR2 FYNNEI, per germline. The V end was cut by 7 bases, the J end by 4 bases, with 20 bases between. CDR3 region: CASTRESPEANQPQHF. In DNA form, the CDR3 reads TGTGCCAGCACCCGGGAAAGCCCGGAGGCTAATCAGCCCCAGCATTTT.

The chain uses TRBV29-1 and TRBJ2-3, with 9 bases identical to TRBD2. Per the germline V gene, CDR1 is SQVTM and CDR2 is ANQGSEA. V was pared by 7 bases and J by 3 bases, with 5 bases of the junction left unmatched. The CDR3 contains 13 residues. The CDR3 sequence: CSAELAGTDTQYF. CDR3 in DNA: TGCAGCGCCGAGCTAGCGGGAACAGATACGCAGTATTTT.

The chain links TRBV29-1 to TRBJ2-1; 8 bases are shared with TRBD2. This CDR3 contains 13 residues. Trimming at V came to 6 bases and at J to 2 bases, leaving 3 bases not matched to a gene. The germline CDR1 and CDR2 sequences are SQVTM and ANQGSEA. CDR3 nucleotides: TGCAGCGTCCAGCGGGGGACCTACAATGAGCAGTTCTTC. It yields the protein CSVQRGTYNEQFF.

This clonotype was seen only once. The V and J genes are TRBV29-1 and TRBJ2-7; weak D call: TRBD1 (5 bases). Per germline, CDR1 SQVTM and CDR2 ANQGSEA. The CDR3 covers 13 residues. Deletions cut 6 bases from V and 3 bases from J, with 15 bases between. The CDR3, as DNA: TGCAGCGTCCCATATGGGGCAGTCTACGAGCAGTACGTC. Protein: CSVPYGAVYEQYV.

CDR3 amino acids: CASDQTGETQYF. CDR3 bases: TGTGCCAGCGATCAGACAGGGGAGACCCAGTACTTC. V usage is TRBV2 and J usage is TRBJ2-5; the match to TRBD1 covers 7 bases. The CDR3 has 12 amino acids. Trimming took 8 bases from V and 5 from J; bases not matched to a gene: 5. CDR1 is SNHLY, CDR2 FYNNEI, per germline.

The rearrangement links TRBV7-3 to TRBJ2-3; tentative D call: TRBD2 (5 bases). Germline V gives CDR1 SGHTA, CDR2 FQGTGA. V was cut by 1 base and J by 6 bases, with 14 bases left in between. The CDR3 is 15 amino acids. In nucleotides, the CDR3 is TGTGCCAGCAGCTTAAACCCCCTAGCAACCGATACGCAGTATTTT. It codes for CASSLNPLATDTQYF. Variable domain in full (rest from reference TRBV7-3 and TRBJ2-3): GAGVSQTPSNKVTEKGKYVELRCDPISGHTALYWYRQSLGQGPEFLIYFQGTGAADDSGLPNDRFFAVRPEGSVSTLKIQRTERGDSAVYLCASSLNPLATDTQYFGPGTRLTVL.

This rearrangement joins TRBV29-1 to TRBJ1-1, with TRBD1 as a possible D gene (6 bases). The CDR3 runs to 13 residues. CDR1 is SQVTM, CDR2 ANQGSEA, per germline. Trimming shortened V by 8 bases and J by 0 bases, and 13 bases separated the two germline ends. The CDR3 reads CSNDGQLNTEAFF. DNA of the CDR3: TGCAGCAACGACGGACAGCTGAACACTGAAGCTTTCTTT.

This clonotype has a single count. V gene TRBV20-1 combines with J gene TRBJ2-1, with 13 bases lining up with TRBD2. The germline V gene encodes CDR1 DFQATT and CDR2 SNEGSKA (reference sequence). The CDR3 totals 15 residues. V was pared by 6 bases and J by 3 bases, with 5 bases of the junction left unmatched. CDR3 sequence reads: CSALGLAGNYNEQFF. CDR3 bases: TGCAGTGCCCTGGGACTAGCGGGAAACTACAATGAGCAGTTCTTC.